This T cell receptor (beta chain) was obtained from a study of T cells in Graves' hyperthyroidism and ophthalmopathy (dated by TCRdb to 2018 to 2020). Study-level background: Peripheral blood samples were taken at the time of initial diagnosis, prior to any treatment. TCR V-J signatures able to tell the groups apart were searched for in a discovery cohort of 100 patients, of whom more than 40 had Graves' ophthalmopathy and roughly 57 had stable Graves' hyperthyroidism. Prospective prediction of ophthalmopathy was tested in an independent validation cohort consisting of 18 to 20 hyperthyroidism patients and some 16 patients who later progressed to ophthalmopathy. The 85 to 100 discovery patients were randomly split 7:3 into training and test sets. In over five Graves' hyperthyroidism patients, the study also compared T-cell repertoires from thyroid tissue with T-cell repertoires from blood. Once sampling was done, hyperthyroidism patients were given methimazole at a starting dose of 30 mg daily, whereas ophthalmopathy patients were given high-dose intravenous methylprednisolone. According to the paper, TCR Vbeta CDR3 sequencing was carried out on 135 peripheral blood samples, which came from under 50 ophthalmopathy, approximately 78 hyperthyroidism and roughly 17 progressor patients. Here is what the overall study found, with its caveats: No statistical method was used to fix the sample size in advance, and group allocation was not hidden from the investigators. A model built on a 13 V-J signature distinguished ophthalmopathy from stable hyperthyroidism, reaching around 88% sensitivity and under 84% specificity in cross-validation and 80%/75% in testing. Most expanded thyroid clonotypes (frequency above 0.001) were also found in blood, which suggests that blood repertoires may mirror thyroid immune responses. In validation, progression to ophthalmopathy was predicted by the model with nearly 71% sensitivity and approximately 78% specificity, a median of around 6.5 months before onset.

The TCR beta CDR3 regions were amplified from RNA transcripts. A first-round RT-PCR of the TCR CDR3 used the HTBI primer set with the Qiagen OneStep RT-PCR kit. A second multiplex PCR round built the libraries, followed by size selection and purification. Libraries were sequenced paired-end with 100 bp reads on an Illumina HiSeq2000. Regarding the original processing steps: SOAPnuke was used to process the raw data, removing reads that contained adapters or uncalled bases, had a mean Phred below 15, or lacked an exact match to the constant primer or identifier. High-quality paired reads were merged with COPE v1.2.5, and unique nucleotide sequences were defined as clonotypes. MiTCR v1.1 was used to align clonotypes to the IMGT TRBV, TRBD and TRBJ reference segments. The analysis was restricted to V-J combinations with a frequency above 0.0001, which together covered 99.2% of the repertoires. A TCS score was defined as the ratio between F50 (clonal expansion) and ExV (chaos), using BLOSUM62-based TCRdist between CDR3 peptides within each V-J. Welch's t-statistics and random forest reduced several hundred V-J features to 13, which were used in a naive Bayes classifier (R e1071). TCRdb reran the public reads through fastp at Q25 and MiXCR, keeping productive beta chains. Here each entry gathers all rows of one CDR3 protein and keeps the most common genes and DNA. The V and J calls were determined by TCRdb, not by the authors. The sample table records under 800,000 distinct CDR3 sequences; about 15% of these occur just once. The ten largest account for roughly 10% of the sample.

Graves' hyperthyroidism was defined as stable when no progression to ophthalmopathy occurred over 18 months of follow-up. The hyperthyroidism patients were between 18 and 65 years old and newly diagnosed, with a disease duration of less than 2 months. Exclusion was applied to patients with uncontrolled infections, other autoimmune diseases, pregnancy or lactation. Clinical symptoms, serum thyroxine and TRAb, thyroid ultrasound, and orbital computed tomography formed the basis for the diagnoses. Ficoll-Paque density gradient centrifugation was used to isolate PBMCs from 8.5 to 10 ml of fresh peripheral blood. Total RNA was extracted with Trizol reagent, and quality was checked on an Agilent 2100 Bioanalyzer. The cysteine opens and the phenylalanine closes a CDR3 of 19 amino acids. The entry retains the CDR3 DNA only, 57 bases that are in frame from base 1. Ends trimmed: V by 5 bases, J by 0 bases; bases unmatched to a gene: 13. The germline V gene (reference sequence) specifies MNHEY as CDR1 and SMNVEV as CDR2.

This clonotype was found a few times. Its cognate antigen has yet to be identified. Base qualities are missing; no much larger clone stands one base away. Material: blood. This chain joins TRBV27 to TRBJ1-6, with 7 bases aligning to TRBD1. The receptor was isolated from a woman younger than 30 with Graves' hyperthyroidism. The CDR3 amino acid sequence is: CASSAGQYTFSSYNSPLHF. The DNA reads as follows: TGTGCCAGCAGTGCGGGACAGTATACGTTTAGCTCCTATAATTCACCCCTCCACTTT.